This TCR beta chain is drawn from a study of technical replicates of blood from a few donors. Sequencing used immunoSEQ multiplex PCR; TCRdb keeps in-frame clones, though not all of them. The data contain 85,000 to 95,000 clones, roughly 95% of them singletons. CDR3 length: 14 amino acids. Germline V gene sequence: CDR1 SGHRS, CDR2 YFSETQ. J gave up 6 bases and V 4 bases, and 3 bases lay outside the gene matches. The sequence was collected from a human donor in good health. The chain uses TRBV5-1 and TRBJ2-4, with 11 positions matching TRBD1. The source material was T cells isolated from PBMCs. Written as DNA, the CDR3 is TGCGCCAGCAGCGGGGGGACAGGGGGAAACATTCAGTACTTC. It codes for CASSGGTGGNIQYF. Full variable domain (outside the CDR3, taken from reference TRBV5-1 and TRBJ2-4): KAGVTQTPRYLIKTRGQQVTLSCSPISGHRSVSWYQQTPGQGLQFLFEYFSETQRNKGNFPGRFSGRQFSNSRSEMNVSTLELGDSALYLCASSGGTGGNIQYFGAGTRLSVL.